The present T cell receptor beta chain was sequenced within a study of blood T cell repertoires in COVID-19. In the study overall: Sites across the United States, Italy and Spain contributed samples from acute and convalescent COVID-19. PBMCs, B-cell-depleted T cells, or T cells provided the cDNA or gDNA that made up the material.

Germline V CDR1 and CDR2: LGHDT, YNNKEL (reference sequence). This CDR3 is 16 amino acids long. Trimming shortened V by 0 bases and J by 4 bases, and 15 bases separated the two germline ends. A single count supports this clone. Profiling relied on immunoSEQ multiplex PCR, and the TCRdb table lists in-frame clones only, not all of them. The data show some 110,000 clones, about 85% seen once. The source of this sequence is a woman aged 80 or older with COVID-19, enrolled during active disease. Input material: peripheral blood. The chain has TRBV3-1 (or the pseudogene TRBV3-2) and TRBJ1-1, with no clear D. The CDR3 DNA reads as TGTGCCAGCAGCCAAGAGGGCCAAATACGGCGCACTGAAGCTTTCTTT. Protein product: CASSQEGQIRRTEAFF.